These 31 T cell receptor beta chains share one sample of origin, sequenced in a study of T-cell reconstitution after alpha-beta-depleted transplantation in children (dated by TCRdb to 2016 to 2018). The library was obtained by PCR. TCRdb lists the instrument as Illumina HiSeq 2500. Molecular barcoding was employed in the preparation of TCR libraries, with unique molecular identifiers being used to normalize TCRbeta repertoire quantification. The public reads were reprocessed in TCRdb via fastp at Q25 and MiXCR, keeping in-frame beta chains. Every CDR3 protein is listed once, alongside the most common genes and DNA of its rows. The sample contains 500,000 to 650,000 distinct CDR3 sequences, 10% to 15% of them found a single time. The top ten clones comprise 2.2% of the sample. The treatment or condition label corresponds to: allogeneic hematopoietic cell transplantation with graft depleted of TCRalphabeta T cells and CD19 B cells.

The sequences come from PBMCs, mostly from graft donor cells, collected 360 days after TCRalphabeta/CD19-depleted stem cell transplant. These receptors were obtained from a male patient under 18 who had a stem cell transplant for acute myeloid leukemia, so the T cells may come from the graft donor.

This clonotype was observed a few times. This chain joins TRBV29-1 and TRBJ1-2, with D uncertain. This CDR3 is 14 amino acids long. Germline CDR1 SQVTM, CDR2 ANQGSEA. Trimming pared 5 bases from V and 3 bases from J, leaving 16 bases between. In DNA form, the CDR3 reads TGCAGCGTTCGGCCTTATACAGAATACTATGGCTACACCTTC. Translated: CSVRPYTEYYGYTF.

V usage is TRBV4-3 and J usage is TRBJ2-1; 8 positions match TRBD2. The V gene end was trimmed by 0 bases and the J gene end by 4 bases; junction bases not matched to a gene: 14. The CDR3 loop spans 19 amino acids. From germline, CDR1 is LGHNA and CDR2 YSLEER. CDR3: CASSQETSAHAGVYNEQFF. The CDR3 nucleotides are TGCGCCAGCAGCCAAGAGACTAGCGCCCATGCCGGGGTTTACAATGAGCAGTTCTTC.

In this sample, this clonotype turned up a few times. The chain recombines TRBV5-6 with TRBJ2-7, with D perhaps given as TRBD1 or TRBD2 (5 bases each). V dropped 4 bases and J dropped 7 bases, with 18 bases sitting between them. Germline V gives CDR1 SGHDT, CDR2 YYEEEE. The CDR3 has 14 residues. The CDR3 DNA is TGTGCCAGCAGCACCCCGGGACCGCCCCGAGAGCAGTACTTC. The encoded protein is CASSTPGPPREQYF.

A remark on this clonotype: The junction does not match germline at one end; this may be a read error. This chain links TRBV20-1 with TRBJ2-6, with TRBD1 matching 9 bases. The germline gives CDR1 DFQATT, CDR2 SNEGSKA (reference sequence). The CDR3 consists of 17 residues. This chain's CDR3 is CSASPGQGSSRANVLTF. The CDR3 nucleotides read TGCAGTGCTAGCCCCGGACAGGGGTCCTCTCGGGCCAACGTCCTGACTTTC.

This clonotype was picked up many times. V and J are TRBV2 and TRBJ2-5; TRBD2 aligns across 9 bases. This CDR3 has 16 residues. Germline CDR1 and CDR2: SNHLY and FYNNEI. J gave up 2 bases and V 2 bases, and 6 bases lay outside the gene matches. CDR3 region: CASSEQSLAGQETQYF. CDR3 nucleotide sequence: TGTGCCAGCAGTGAACAAAGCCTAGCGGGGCAAGAGACCCAGTACTTC.

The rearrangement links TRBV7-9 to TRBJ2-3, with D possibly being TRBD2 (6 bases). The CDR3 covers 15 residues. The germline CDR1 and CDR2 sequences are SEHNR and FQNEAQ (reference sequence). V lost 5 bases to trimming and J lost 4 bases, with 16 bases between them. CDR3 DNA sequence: TGTGCCAGCAGCCGACTCGTAACGGGAGCAGATACGCAGTATTTT. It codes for CASSRLVTGADTQYF.

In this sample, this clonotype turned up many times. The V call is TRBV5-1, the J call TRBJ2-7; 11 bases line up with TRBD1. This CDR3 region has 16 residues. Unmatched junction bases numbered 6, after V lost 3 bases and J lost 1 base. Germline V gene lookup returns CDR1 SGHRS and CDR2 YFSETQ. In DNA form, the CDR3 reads TGCGCCAGCAGCTATACCGGGACAGGGGGGTCCTACGAGCAGTACTTC. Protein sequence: CASSYTGTGGSYEQYF.

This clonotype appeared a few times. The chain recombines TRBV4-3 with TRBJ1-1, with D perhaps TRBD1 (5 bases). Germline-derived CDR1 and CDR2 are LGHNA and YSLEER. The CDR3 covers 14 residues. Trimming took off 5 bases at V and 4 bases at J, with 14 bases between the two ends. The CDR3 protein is CASSVQGSFTEAFF. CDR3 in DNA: TGCGCCAGCAGCGTGCAGGGTTCCTTCACTGAAGCTTTCTTT.

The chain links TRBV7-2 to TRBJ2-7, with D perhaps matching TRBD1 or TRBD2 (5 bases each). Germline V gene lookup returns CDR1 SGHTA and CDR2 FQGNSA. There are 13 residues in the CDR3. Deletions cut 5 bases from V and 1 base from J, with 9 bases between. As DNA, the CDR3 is TGTGCCAGCAGCACCGAGGGGTCCTACGAGCAGTACTTC. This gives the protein CASSTEGSYEQYF.

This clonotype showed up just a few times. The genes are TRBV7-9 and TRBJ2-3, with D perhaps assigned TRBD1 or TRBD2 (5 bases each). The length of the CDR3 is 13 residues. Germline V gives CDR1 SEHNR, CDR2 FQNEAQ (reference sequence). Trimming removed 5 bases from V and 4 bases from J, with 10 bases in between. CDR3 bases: TGTGCCAGCAGCCTCGGGACCGCAGATACGCAGTATTTT. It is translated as CASSLGTADTQYF.

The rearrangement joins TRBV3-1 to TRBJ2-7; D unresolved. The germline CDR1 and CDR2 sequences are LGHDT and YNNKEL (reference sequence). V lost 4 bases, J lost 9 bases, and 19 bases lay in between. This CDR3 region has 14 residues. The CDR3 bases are TGTGCCAGCAGCCTCCTCTCCCAGCTGAACGGGCAGTACTTC. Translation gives CASSLLSQLNGQYF.

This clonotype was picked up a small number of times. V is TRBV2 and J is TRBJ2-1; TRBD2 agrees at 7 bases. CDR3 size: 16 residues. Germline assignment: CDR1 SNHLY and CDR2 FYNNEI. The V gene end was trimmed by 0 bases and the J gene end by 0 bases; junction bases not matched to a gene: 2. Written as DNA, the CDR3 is TGTGCCAGCAGTGAAGCGCGGGGGAGCTCCTACAATGAGCAGTTCTTC. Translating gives CASSEARGSSYNEQFF.

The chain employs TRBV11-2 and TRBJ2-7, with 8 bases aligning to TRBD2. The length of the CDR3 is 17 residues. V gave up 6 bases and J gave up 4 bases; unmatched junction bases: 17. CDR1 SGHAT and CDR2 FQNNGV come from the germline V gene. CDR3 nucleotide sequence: TGTGCCAGCAGTCAGAATACTCCGGGACTAGGTTATTACGAGCAGTACTTC. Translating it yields CASSQNTPGLGYYEQYF.

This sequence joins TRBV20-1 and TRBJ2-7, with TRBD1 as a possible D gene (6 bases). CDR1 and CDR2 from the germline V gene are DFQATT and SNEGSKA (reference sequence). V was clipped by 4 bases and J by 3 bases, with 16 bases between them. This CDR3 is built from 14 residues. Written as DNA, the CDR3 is TGCAGTGCTAAGGGGGTACTTGGCCTCTACGAGCAGTACTTC. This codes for CSAKGVLGLYEQYF.

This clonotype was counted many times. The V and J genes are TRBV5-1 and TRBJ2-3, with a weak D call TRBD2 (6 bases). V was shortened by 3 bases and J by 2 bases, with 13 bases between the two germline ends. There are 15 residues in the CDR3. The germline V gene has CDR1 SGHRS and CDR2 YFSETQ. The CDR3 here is CASSSLRETTDTQYF. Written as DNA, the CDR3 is TGCGCCAGCAGCTCCTTACGGGAGACCACAGATACGCAGTATTTT. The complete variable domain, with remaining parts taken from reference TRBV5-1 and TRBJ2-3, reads KAGVTQTPRYLIKTRGQQVTLSCSPISGHRSVSWYQQTPGQGLQFLFEYFSETQRNKGNFPGRFSGRQFSNSRSEMNVSTLELGDSALYLCASSSLRETTDTQYFGPGTRLTVL.

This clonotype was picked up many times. CDR3 bases: TGTGCCAGCAGCCATGCGTTTAGTCTAGCGGGAAGTGAGACCCAGTACTTC. Its translation: CASSHAFSLAGSETQYF. V and J are TRBV14 and TRBJ2-5, with 9 positions matching TRBD2. Looked up from germline, CDR1 is SGHDN and CDR2 is FVKESK. This CDR3 region has 17 residues. J was trimmed by 5 bases and V by 3 bases; bases with no gene match: 13.

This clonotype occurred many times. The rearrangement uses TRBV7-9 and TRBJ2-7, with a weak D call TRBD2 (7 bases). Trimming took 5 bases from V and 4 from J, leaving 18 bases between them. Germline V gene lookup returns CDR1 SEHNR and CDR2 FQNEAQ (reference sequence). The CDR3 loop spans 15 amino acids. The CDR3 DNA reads TGTGCCAGCAGCCCTACGAGGGGAGGGGGATACGAGCAGTACTTC. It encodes CASSPTRGGGYEQYF.

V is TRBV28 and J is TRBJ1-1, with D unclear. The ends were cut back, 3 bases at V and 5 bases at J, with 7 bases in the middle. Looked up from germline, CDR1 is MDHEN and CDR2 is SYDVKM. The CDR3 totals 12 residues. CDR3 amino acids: CASSFLRTEAFF. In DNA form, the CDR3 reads TGTGCCAGCAGTTTTTTGCGGACTGAAGCTTTCTTT. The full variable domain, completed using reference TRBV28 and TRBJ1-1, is DVKVTQSSRYLVKRTGEKVFLECVQDMDHENMFWYRQDPGLGLRLIYFSYDVKMKEKGDIPEGYSVSREKKERFSLILESASTNQTSMYLCASSFLRTEAFFGQGTRLTVV.

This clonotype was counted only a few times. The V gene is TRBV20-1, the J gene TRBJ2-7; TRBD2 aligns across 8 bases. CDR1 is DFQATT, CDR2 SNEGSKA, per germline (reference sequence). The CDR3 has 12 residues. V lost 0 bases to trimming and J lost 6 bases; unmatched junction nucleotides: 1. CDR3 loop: CSARDRGGEQYF. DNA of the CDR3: TGCAGTGCTAGAGATCGGGGGGGCGAGCAGTACTTC.

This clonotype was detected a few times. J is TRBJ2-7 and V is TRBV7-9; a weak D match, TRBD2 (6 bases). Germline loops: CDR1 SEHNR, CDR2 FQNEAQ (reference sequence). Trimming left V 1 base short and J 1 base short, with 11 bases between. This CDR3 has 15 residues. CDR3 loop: CASSLVGRGSYEQYF. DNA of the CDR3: TGTGCCAGCAGCTTAGTCGGGAGAGGGTCCTACGAGCAGTACTTC.

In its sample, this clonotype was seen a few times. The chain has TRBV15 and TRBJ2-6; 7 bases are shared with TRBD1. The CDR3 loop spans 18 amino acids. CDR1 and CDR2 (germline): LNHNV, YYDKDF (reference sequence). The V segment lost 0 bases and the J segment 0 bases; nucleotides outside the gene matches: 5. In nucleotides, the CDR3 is TGTGCCACCAGCAGAGATTGGGACAGTATCTCTGGGGCCAACGTCCTGACTTTC. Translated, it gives CATSRDWDSISGANVLTF.

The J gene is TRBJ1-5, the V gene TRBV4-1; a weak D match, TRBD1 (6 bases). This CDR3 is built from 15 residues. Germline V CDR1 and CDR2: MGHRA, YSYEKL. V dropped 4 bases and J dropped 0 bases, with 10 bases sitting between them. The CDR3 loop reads CASSPTGYSNQPQHF. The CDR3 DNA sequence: TGCGCCAGCAGCCCGACAGGTTATAGCAATCAGCCCCAGCATTTT.

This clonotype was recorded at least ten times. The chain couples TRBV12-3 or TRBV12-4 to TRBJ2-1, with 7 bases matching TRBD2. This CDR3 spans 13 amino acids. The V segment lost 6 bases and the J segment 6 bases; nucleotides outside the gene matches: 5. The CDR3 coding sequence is TGTGCCAGCAGGGCCGGGACTATCAATGAGCAGTTCTTC. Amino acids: CASRAGTINEQFF.

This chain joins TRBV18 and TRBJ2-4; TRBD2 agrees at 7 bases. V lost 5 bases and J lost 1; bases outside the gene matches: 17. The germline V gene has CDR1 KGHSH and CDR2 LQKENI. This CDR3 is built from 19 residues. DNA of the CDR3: TGTGCCAGCTCAAAGGGAGGGGTCACACGGTTTGTCGCCAAAAACATTCAGTACTTC. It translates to CASSKGGVTRFVAKNIQYF.

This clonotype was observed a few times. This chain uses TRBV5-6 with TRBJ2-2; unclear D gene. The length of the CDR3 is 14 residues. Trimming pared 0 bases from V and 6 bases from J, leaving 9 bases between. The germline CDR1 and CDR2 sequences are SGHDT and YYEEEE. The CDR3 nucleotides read TGTGCCAGCAGCTTGGTACCACTGGCCGGGGAGCTGTTTTTT. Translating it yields CASSLVPLAGELFF.

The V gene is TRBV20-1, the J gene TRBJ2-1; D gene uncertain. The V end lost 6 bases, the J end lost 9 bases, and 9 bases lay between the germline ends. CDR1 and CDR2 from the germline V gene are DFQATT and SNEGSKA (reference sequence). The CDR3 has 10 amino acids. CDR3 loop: CSALGPEQFF. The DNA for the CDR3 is TGCAGTGCCCTCGGACCTGAGCAGTTCTTC.

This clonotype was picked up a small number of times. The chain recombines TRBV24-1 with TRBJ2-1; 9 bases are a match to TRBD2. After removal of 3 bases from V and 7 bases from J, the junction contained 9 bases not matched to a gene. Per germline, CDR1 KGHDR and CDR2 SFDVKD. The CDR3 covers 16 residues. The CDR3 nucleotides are TGTGCCACCAGTGATGCCCCTAGCGGGAAAGGGAATGAGCAGTTCTTC. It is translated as CATSDAPSGKGNEQFF.

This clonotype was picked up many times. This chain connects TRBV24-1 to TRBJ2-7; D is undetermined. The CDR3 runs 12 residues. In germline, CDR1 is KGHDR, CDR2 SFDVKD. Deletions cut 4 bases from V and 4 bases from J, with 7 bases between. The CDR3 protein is CATSDNWYEQYF. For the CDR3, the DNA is TGTGCCACCAGTGACAACTGGTACGAGCAGTACTTC.

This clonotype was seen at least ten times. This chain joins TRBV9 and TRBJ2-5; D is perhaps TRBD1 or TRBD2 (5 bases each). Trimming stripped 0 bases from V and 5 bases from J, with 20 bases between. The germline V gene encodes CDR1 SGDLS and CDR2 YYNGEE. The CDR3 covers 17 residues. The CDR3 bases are TGTGCCAGCAGCGTAGGCGGGTCGTTGGGGCTTCGGGAGACCCAGTACTTC. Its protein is CASSVGGSLGLRETQYF.

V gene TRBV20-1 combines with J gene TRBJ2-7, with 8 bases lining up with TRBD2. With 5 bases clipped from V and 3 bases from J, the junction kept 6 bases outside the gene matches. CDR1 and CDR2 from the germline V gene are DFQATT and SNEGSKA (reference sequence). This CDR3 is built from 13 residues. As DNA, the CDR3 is TGCAGTGCTCCGGGACTAGAAGGCTACGAGCAGTACTTC. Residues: CSAPGLEGYEQYF.

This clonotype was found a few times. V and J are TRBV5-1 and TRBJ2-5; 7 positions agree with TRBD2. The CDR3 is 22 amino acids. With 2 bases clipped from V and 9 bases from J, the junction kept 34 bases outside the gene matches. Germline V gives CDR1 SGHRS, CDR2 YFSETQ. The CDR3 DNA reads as TGCGCCAGCAGCTTCGGCCTGAGGGGCGGGAGTGGTGCGCTAACATCAAGAGCGGCCCAGTACTTC. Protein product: CASSFGLRGGSGALTSRAAQYF.